Listed here are 5 T cell receptor beta chains from one sample, sequenced in a study of T cell clonality in common variable immunodeficiency. Points from the study as a whole: Common variable immunodeficiency TCR beta sequences reportedly had fewer deletions and N-nucleotide insertions.

No antigens are known for them. The data were produced by immunoSEQ multiplex PCR, yet TCRdb's version contains in-frame clones alone and is incomplete. The sample shows about 42,000 clones, none of them appearing just once. The sequenced sample consisted of peripheral blood mononuclear cells. Receptors were obtained from a human donor with common variable immunodeficiency.

At least ten counts were recorded for this clone. Read sequence stops 3 residues before the CDR3 end, and the germline J gene provides the missing end. The V call is TRBV9, the J call TRBJ2-7; D is perhaps TRBD2 (6 bases). V was pared by 2 bases and J by 6 bases, with 9 bases between. The CDR3 loop spans 12 amino acids. Germline V gene lookup returns CDR1 SGDLS and CDR2 YYNGEE. The part of the CDR3 DNA that was read is TGTGCCAGCAGCGTGTGGAGGGGCGAG. It specifies CASSVWRGE. The full CDR3 is CASSVWRGEQYF.

This clone was counted ten times or more. The CDR3 end falls 3 residues outside the read, so it is completed with the germline J gene. The chain employs TRBV20-1 and TRBJ2-7, with TRBD1 as a possible D gene (5 bases). Per the germline V gene, CDR1 is DFQATT and CDR2 is SNEGSKA (reference sequence). There are 14 residues in the CDR3. Trimming removed 0 bases at V and 2 bases at J, with 11 bases between. The CDR3: CSAREWTQTYEQYF. CDR3 DNA (partial): TGCAGTGCTAGAGAATGGACACAAACCTACGAG.

This clone was picked up a small number of times. The observed sequence ends 3 residues before the CDR3 terminus, with the missing tail filled in from the germline J gene. The chain carries TRBV2 and TRBJ1-3; D remains ambiguous. The germline V gene encodes CDR1 SNHLY and CDR2 FYNNEI. This CDR3 is 12 amino acids long. Partial CDR3 DNA: TGTGCCAGCAGTGAAGGGGCCTATGGA. This encodes CASSEGAYG. The whole CDR3 is CASSEGAYGIYF.

This clone was seen a handful of times. The missing CDR3 end, 3 residues past where the read stops, is filled in from the germline J gene. The J gene is TRBJ1-3, the V gene TRBV19, with 7 bases aligning to TRBD1. The CDR3 sequence is 16 residues long. Germline V gene sequence: CDR1 LNHDA, CDR2 SQIVND (reference sequence). V gave up 5 bases and J gave up 4 bases; unmatched junction bases: 11. The sequenced part of the CDR3 DNA is TGTGCCAGTAGTCCGACAGGGATTTGGCTCGGAAACACC. It encodes CASSPTGIWLGNT. The entire CDR3 sequence reads CASSPTGIWLGNTIYF.

This clone has at least ten counts. The read falls 3 residues short of the CDR3 end, and the missing part is taken from the germline J gene. The chain couples TRBV6-2 or TRBV6-3 to TRBJ2-3; tentatively, D is TRBD1 (5 bases). The CDR3 extends over 15 amino acids. CDR1 MNHEY and CDR2 SVGEGT come from the germline V gene. Trimming left V 0 bases short and J 4 bases short, with 11 bases between. This CDR3 is CASSYSTAGPDTQYF. The CDR3 DNA, read in part, is TGTGCCAGCAGTTACTCAACGGCAGGGCCAGATACG.